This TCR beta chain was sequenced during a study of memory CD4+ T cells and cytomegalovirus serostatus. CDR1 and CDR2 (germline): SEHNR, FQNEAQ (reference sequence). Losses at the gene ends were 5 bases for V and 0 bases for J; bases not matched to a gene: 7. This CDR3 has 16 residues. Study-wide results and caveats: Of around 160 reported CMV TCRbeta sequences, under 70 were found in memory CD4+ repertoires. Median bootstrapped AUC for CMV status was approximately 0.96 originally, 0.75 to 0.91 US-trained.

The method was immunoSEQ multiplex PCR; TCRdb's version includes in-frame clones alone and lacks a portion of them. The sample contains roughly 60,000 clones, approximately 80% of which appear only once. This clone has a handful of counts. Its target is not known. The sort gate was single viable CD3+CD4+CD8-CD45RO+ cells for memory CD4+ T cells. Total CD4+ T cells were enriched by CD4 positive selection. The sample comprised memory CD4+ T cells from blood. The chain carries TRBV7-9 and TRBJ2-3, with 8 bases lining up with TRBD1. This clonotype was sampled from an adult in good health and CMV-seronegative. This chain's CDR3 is CASSHGQGLSTDTQYF. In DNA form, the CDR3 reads TGTGCCAGCAGCCATGGACAGGGCCTTAGCACAGATACGCAGTATTTT.